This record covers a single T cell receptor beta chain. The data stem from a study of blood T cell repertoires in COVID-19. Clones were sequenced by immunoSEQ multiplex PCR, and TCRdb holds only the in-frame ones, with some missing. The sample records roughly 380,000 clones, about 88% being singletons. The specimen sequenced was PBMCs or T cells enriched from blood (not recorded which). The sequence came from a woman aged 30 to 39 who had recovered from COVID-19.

In nucleotides, the CDR3 is TGTGCCAGCAGCTTCGAGGGACTAGAACTCTACGAGCAGTACTTC. Translated, it gives CASSFEGLELYEQYF. V gene TRBV7-9 combines with J gene TRBJ2-7; 8 positions match TRBD2. Per germline, CDR1 SEHNR and CDR2 FQNEAQ (reference sequence). Trimming removed 3 bases from V and 3 bases from J; junction bases left unmatched: 7. There are 15 residues in the CDR3. Based on the CDR3 plus reference TRBV7-9 and TRBJ2-7, the full variable domain is DTGVSQNPRHKITKRGQNVTFRCDPISEHNRLYWYRQTLGQGPEFLTYFQNEAQLEKSRLLSDRFSAERPKGSFSTLEIQRTEQGDSAMYLCASSFEGLELYEQYFGPGTRLTVT.